Presented here are 6 T cell receptor beta chains from one specimen sequenced in a study of shared clonotypes between healthy human individuals. This table comes from immunoSEQ multiplex PCR, and its TCRdb copy is limited to in-frame clones, with some not included. This table holds approximately 500,000 clones, 79% found once. Sequenced sample: PBMCs. Source of these receptors: a woman in her 40s in good health. Some clones in this sample may be carry-over from other donors' samples.

This chain uses TRBV5-4 with TRBJ2-1, with 8 bases that match TRBD2. The germline CDR1 and CDR2 sequences are SGHNT and YYREEE (reference sequence). The CDR3 consists of 18 residues. Trimming took 4 bases from V and 0 from J; bases not matched to a gene: 12. The CDR3 region is CASSPGPGGPFSYNEQFF. The CDR3 nucleotides are TGTGCCAGCAGCCCTGGGCCGGGAGGGCCCTTCTCCTACAATGAGCAGTTCTTC.

The rearrangement joins TRBV29-1 to TRBJ1-3; D not certain. Germline assignment: CDR1 SQVTM and CDR2 ANQGSEA. CDR3 size: 13 residues. V lost 2 bases and J 2 bases, leaving 7 bases between the germline ends. The CDR3 bases are TGCAGCGTTGAAATGTCAGCTGGAAACACCATATATTTT. Its protein product is CSVEMSAGNTIYF.

The count of this clone is one. This may arise from a read error, as a much more abundant clone is one base away. The sample holds other DNA sequences that translate to the same CDR3. The gene calls are TRBV7-2 and TRBJ2-2; possible D gene TRBD1, 7 bases. The CDR3 spans 15 residues. Deletions cut 4 bases from V and 4 bases from J, with 13 bases between. Germline V gene lookup returns CDR1 SGHTA and CDR2 FQGNSA. The CDR3 sequence: CASSSRQGGTGELFF. The CDR3 DNA reads TGTGCCAGCAGCTCGAGGCAGGGGGGCACCGGGGAGCTGTTTTTT.

This sequence joins TRBV6-1 and TRBJ2-3; D is unresolved. CDR3 length: 14 residues. Deletions cut 7 bases from V and 0 bases from J, with 11 bases between. The germline gives CDR1 MNHNS, CDR2 SASEGT. CDR3 amino acids: CASTMLHSTDTQYF. CDR3 nucleotides: TGTGCCAGCACTATGCTACATAGCACAGATACGCAGTATTTT.

In this sample, this clone turned up a few times. J is TRBJ2-3 and V is TRBV5-1; 8 nucleotides agree with TRBD2. There are 17 residues in the CDR3. The V and J ends lost 3 bases and 0 bases, in that order; junction bases with no gene match: 9. CDR1 is SGHRS and CDR2 is YFSETQ in the germline V gene. CDR3 DNA sequence: TGCGCCAGCAGCTCGGCGTTGACTAGCGACAGCACAGATACGCAGTATTTT. It specifies CASSSALTSDSTDTQYF.

This clone was observed a few times. The V call is TRBV28, the J call TRBJ2-7; 9 nucleotides align to TRBD1. This CDR3 region has 14 residues. Germline values: CDR1 MDHEN, CDR2 SYDVKM. V shed 6 bases and J 5 bases; nucleotides not matched to a gene: 8. CDR3 sequence reads: CASSTGQGKNEQYF. The DNA for the CDR3 is TGTGCCAGCAGCACGGGACAGGGTAAGAACGAGCAGTACTTC.